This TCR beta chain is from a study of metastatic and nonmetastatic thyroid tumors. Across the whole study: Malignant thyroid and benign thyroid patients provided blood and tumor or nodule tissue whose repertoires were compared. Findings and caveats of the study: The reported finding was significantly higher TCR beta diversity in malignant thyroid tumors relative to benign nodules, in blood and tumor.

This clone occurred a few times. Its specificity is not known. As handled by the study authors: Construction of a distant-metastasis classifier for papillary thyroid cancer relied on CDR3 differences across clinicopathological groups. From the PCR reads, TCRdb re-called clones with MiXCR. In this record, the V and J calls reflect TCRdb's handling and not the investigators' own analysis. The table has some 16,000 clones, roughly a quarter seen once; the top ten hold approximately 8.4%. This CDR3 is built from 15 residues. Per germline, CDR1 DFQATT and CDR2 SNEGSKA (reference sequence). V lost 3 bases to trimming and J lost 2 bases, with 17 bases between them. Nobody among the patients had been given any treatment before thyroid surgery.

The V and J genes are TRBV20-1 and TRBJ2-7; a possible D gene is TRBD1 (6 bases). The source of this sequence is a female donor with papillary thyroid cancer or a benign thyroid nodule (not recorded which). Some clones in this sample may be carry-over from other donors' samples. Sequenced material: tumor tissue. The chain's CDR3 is CSASPTGYRPYEQYF. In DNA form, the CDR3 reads TGCAGTGCTAGTCCAACAGGGTATCGCCCCTACGAGCAGTACTTC.